A few counts support the clone carrying this TCR beta chain. The target antigen is unknown. TCRdb called the 5' RACE reads again in MiXCR, with one record for every CDR3 protein. Among 700,000 to 1,000,000 distinct CDR3 sequences, 12% were seen once, and the ten largest hold 0.51%. This sample is drawn from a study of CD8 T cells in ankylosing spondylitis. Study results and caveats: For ankylosing spondylitis blood, a TCR beta motif of eight or nine highly homologous variants appeared characteristic.

Sequencing was performed on blood, either unsorted or a sorted T cell fraction (not recorded which). The source of this sequence is a male donor with ankylosing spondylitis.

The DNA of the CDR3 is TGCAGTGCTAGAGATACAGCGGCTAGCACAGATACGCAGTATTTT. Protein sequence: CSARDTAASTDTQYF. The gene calls are TRBV20-1 and TRBJ2-3; a weak D match, TRBD2 (5 bases). V lost 0 bases, J lost 0 bases, and 10 bases lay in between. Germline loops: CDR1 DFQATT, CDR2 SNEGSKA (reference sequence). The length of the CDR3 is 15 residues.